The 10 T cell receptor beta chains below come from one sample, sequenced in a study of cytomegalovirus exposure and HLA in healthy donors. Both 60 Vbeta primers and 13 Jbeta primers went into the PCR. The assay was immunoSEQ multiplex PCR, and TCRdb's table has in-frame clones only and misses some. The table shows approximately 160,000 clones, with 82% occurring only once. The sequenced sample was PBMCs. The receptors originated from a girl aged 5-17 years in good health and CMV-seropositive.

The chain uses TRBV7-2 and TRBJ2-7; TRBD2 matches at 11 bases. The CDR3 covers 15 residues. V was pared by 5 bases and J by 3 bases, with 6 bases of the junction left unmatched. Per germline, CDR1 SGHTA and CDR2 FQGNSA. CDR3: CASSMNGLAGYEQYF. The CDR3 DNA is TGTGCCAGCAGCATGAATGGACTAGCGGGCTACGAGCAGTACTTC.

The chain joins TRBV19 to TRBJ2-1, with 10 bases identical to TRBD2. Trimming removed 7 bases from V and 9 bases from J; junction bases left unmatched: 12. Germline V CDR1 and CDR2: LNHDA, SQIVND (reference sequence). This CDR3 is 15 amino acids long. This chain's CDR3 is CASTPWSGGATEQFF. In DNA, the CDR3 is TGTGCCAGTACCCCGTGGAGCGGGGGGGCCACTGAGCAGTTCTTC.

The gene calls are TRBV5-4 and TRBJ2-7; possible D gene TRBD1, 5 bases. Trimming removed 4 bases at V and 5 bases at J, with 10 bases between. Germline CDR1 SGHNT, CDR2 YYREEE (reference sequence). The CDR3 totals 12 residues. The CDR3 loop is CASSRWGNEQYF. The CDR3 DNA follows: TGTGCCAGCAGCCGCTGGGGCAACGAGCAGTACTTC.

J is TRBJ2-3 and V is TRBV27, with D possibly matching TRBD2 (5 bases). V was shortened by 5 bases and J by 2 bases, with 14 bases between the two germline ends. Germline V gene lookup returns CDR1 MNHEY and CDR2 SMNVEV (reference sequence). The CDR3 sequence is 15 residues long. The CDR3 sequence: CASSSLGGHTDTQYF. For the CDR3, the DNA is TGTGCCAGCAGTAGCCTCGGCGGGCACACAGATACGCAGTATTTT.

With respect to this clone: The identical CDR3 is also encoded by other nucleotide sequences in the sample. The chain recombines TRBV30 with TRBJ1-2, with unresolved D. Germline V gene sequence: CDR1 GTSNPN, CDR2 SVGIG (reference sequence). The ends were cut back, 3 bases at V and 2 bases at J, with 4 bases in the middle. This CDR3 contains 11 residues. The CDR3 loop is CAWSLNYGYTF. The CDR3 region has the DNA TGTGCCTGGAGCCTAAACTATGGCTACACCTTC. Together with reference TRBV30 and TRBJ1-2, the CDR3 gives the full variable domain: SQTIHQWPATLVQPVGSPLSLECTVEGTSNPNLYWYRQAAGRGLQLLFYSVGIGQISSEVPQNLSASRPQDRQFILSSKKLLLSDSGFYLCAWSLNYGYTFGSGTRLTVV.

CDR3: CASSQDSFSGNTIYF. In DNA, the CDR3 is TGCGCCAGCAGCCAGGACAGCTTCTCTGGAAACACCATATATTTT. This rearrangement joins TRBV4-3 to TRBJ1-3, with a possible D match to TRBD1 (6 bases). Germline assignment: CDR1 LGHNA and CDR2 YSLEER. Trimming shortened V by 3 bases and J by 0 bases, and 9 bases separated the two germline ends. CDR3 length equals 15 residues.

The chain has TRBV28 and TRBJ1-4; 8 bases are shared with TRBD1. J gave up 4 bases and V 7 bases, and 8 bases lay outside the gene matches. Germline V gives CDR1 MDHEN, CDR2 SYDVKM. CDR3 length: 15 residues. CDR3 region: CASNPSTGGNEKLFF. CDR3 nucleotides: TGTGCCAGCAACCCGAGTACAGGGGGTAATGAAAAACTGTTTTTT.

This clone was counted a few times. This sequence joins TRBV7-8 and TRBJ2-5, with 8 bases fitting TRBD2. CDR3 size: 13 residues. V lost 5 bases to trimming and J lost 5 bases; unmatched junction nucleotides: 4. Germline V gives CDR1 SGHVS, CDR2 FQNEAQ. This CDR3 is CASSRPGGETQYF. CDR3 nucleotide sequence: TGTGCCAGCAGCCGACCGGGGGGGGAGACCCAGTACTTC.

The chain combines TRBV2 with TRBJ2-1, with D perhaps TRBD1 (6 bases). The germline V gene has CDR1 SNHLY and CDR2 FYNNEI. This CDR3 spans 17 amino acids. Trimming took off 5 bases at V and 3 bases at J, with 20 bases between the two ends. The CDR3 sequence: CASSSTGTGRFYNEQFF. The CDR3 nucleotides read TGTGCCAGCAGTTCTACTGGTACAGGGAGATTCTACAATGAGCAGTTCTTC.

The genes are TRBV6-5 and TRBJ2-5, with 7 bases fitting TRBD1. After removal of 5 bases from V and 4 bases from J, the junction contained 10 bases not matched to a gene. The CDR3 has 15 amino acids. Germline CDR1 reads MNHEY; CDR2 reads SVGAGI. The chain's CDR3 is CASSTRTGVVETQYF. The CDR3 DNA is TGTGCCAGCAGTACCAGAACAGGGGTTGTAGAGACCCAGTACTTC.